The 9 T cell receptor beta chains listed next were all sequenced from one sample in a study of shared clonotypes between healthy human individuals. Measured with immunoSEQ multiplex PCR; TCRdb has only the in-frame clones, and not every one. The repertoire has approximately 97,000 clones, 65% to 70% of them found once; the top ten carry roughly 43%. The sequencing input was memory CD8+ T cells sorted from blood. Stated subset: CD45RO+ cells pooled with CCR7-negative TemRA cells. The receptors were gathered from a man aged 30 to 45 in good health.

This clone was found many times. This chain links TRBV28 with TRBJ2-7; D unclear. The V gene's germline CDR1 is MDHEN and CDR2 SYDVKM. The CDR3 is made up of 12 amino acids. V shed 7 bases and J shed 2 bases, with 9 bases lying between them. CDR3 coding DNA: TGTGCCAGCACCGCCGACACCTACGAGCAGTACTTC. It yields the protein CASTADTYEQYF.

This chain connects TRBV27 to TRBJ1-1; the D gene is possibly TRBD1 (6 bases). Germline loops: CDR1 MNHEY, CDR2 SMNVEV (reference sequence). V was cut by 2 bases and J by 6 bases, with 16 bases left in between. This CDR3 contains 15 residues. The CDR3 reads CASSLGGMRLPEAFF. The CDR3 nucleotides read TGTGCCAGCAGTTTAGGGGGCATGCGGTTACCTGAAGCTTTCTTT.

This chain links TRBV27 with TRBJ2-5; perhaps TRBD2 as D (6 bases). The ends were cut back, 7 bases at V and 7 bases at J, with 13 bases in the middle. The CDR3 totals 12 residues. CDR1 is MNHEY, CDR2 SMNVEV, per germline (reference sequence). Here the CDR3 DNA reads TGTGCCAGCACCGAACCCGGGGGGACCCAGTACTTC. Its translation is CASTEPGGTQYF.

The chain is built from TRBV27 and TRBJ2-6; D possibly corresponds to TRBD1 (7 bases). The CDR3 length is 17 residues. CDR1 is MNHEY and CDR2 is SMNVEV in the germline V gene (reference sequence). The V end was cut by 7 bases, the J end by 1 base, with 17 bases between. Here the CDR3 reads CASKEETGRSGANVLTF. The CDR3 DNA reads as TGTGCCAGCAAAGAGGAGACAGGGAGGTCTGGGGCCAACGTCCTGACTTTC.

The chain employs TRBV18 and TRBJ2-7, with 12 bases lining up with TRBD1. The V segment lost 3 bases and the J segment 5 bases; nucleotides outside the gene matches: 2. The CDR3 extends over 14 amino acids. Germline V CDR1 and CDR2: KGHSH, LQKENI. The CDR3: CASSPGTGGDEQYF. The CDR3 coding sequence is TGTGCCAGCTCACCCGGGACAGGGGGCGACGAGCAGTACTTC.

The J gene is TRBJ2-7, the V gene TRBV7-6; perhaps D is TRBD1 or TRBD2 (5 bases each). Between the trimmed V and J ends, which lost 2 bases and 0 bases, there was a span of 11 bases. This CDR3 is built from 15 residues. The germline V gene has CDR1 SGHVS and CDR2 FNYEAQ. Here the CDR3 reads CASSLYQGRSYEQYF. The CDR3 nucleotides read TGTGCCAGCAGCTTATACCAGGGACGCTCCTACGAGCAGTACTTC.

The genes are TRBV29-1 and TRBJ2-7; D might be TRBD1 (6 bases). The V gene lost 7 bases and the J gene lost 4 bases, with 17 bases spanning the gap. The germline gives CDR1 SQVTM, CDR2 ANQGSEA. The CDR3 has 13 residues. CDR3 residues: CSAIQGNTYEQYF. The DNA for the CDR3 is TGCAGCGCTATACAGGGTAACACTTACGAGCAGTACTTC.

The chain joins TRBV5-6 to TRBJ2-1; D is possibly TRBD1 or TRBD2 (5 bases each). Germline V gene sequence: CDR1 SGHDT, CDR2 YYEEEE. Trimming took 4 bases from V and 1 from J, leaving 15 bases between them. This CDR3 is built from 16 residues. The CDR3: CASSLDTGLSYNEQFF. The CDR3, as DNA: TGTGCCAGCAGCCTGGACACCGGACTTTCCTACAATGAGCAGTTCTTC.

This rearrangement joins TRBV6-1 to TRBJ2-7; D is uncertain. CDR1 and CDR2 (germline): MNHNS, SASEGT. Deletions cut 3 bases from V and 4 bases from J, with 4 bases between. The CDR3 runs to 11 residues. The DNA for the CDR3 is TGTGCCAGCAGTGATGTGTACGAGCAGTACTTC. Its protein is CASSDVYEQYF.